These 18 T cell receptor beta chains came from one sample sequenced in a study of T-cell reconstitution after alpha-beta-depleted transplantation in children. Unique molecular identifiers were used to barcode this TCRbeta library. TCRdb passed the PCR reads through MiXCR, listing each CDR3 protein once. Here the sample spans more than 450,000 distinct CDR3 sequences, around 16% being singletons. Sample: PBMCs from the stem cell graft donor, taken from the stem cell graft. These receptors were collected from a human donor who donated a stem cell graft to a child with acute lymphoblastic leukemia.

This chain connects TRBV7-9 to TRBJ2-3; D tentatively fits TRBD1 or TRBD2 (5 bases each). CDR3 length equals 15 residues. CDR1 is SEHNR, CDR2 FQNEAQ, per germline (reference sequence). V was cut by 3 bases and J by 0 bases, with 10 bases left in between. CDR3 in DNA: TGTGCCAGCAGCTTTGAGGGACGAAGCACAGATACGCAGTATTTT. As protein: CASSFEGRSTDTQYF.

This clonotype was seen more than once but under ten times. This chain joins TRBV6-1 and TRBJ2-2; D gene uncertain. Per germline, CDR1 MNHNS and CDR2 SASEGT. Between the trimmed V and J ends, which lost 6 bases and 1 base, there was a span of 6 bases. The CDR3 sequence is 13 residues long. The CDR3 spells CASRWGNTGELFF. CDR3 nucleotide sequence: TGTGCCAGCAGATGGGGGAACACCGGGGAGCTGTTTTTT.

DNA for the CDR3: TGTGCCAGCAGTTCCCCCTTGGTGGAGGGAGGAAACTCCTACGAGCAGTACTTC. This codes for CASSSPLVEGGNSYEQYF. The chain has TRBV27 and TRBJ2-7; D perhaps matches TRBD2 (6 bases). Germline V CDR1 and CDR2: MNHEY, SMNVEV (reference sequence). Trimming pared 4 bases from V and 0 bases from J, leaving 22 bases between. This CDR3 comprises 18 residues.

The chain employs TRBV12-3 or TRBV12-4 and TRBJ1-1, with D perhaps TRBD1 (6 bases). The CDR3 runs to 12 residues. V shed 6 bases and J shed 7 bases, with 12 bases lying between them. The CDR3 DNA is TGTGCCAGCAGGGACGGGACACTTGAAGCTTTCTTT. Amino acids: CASRDGTLEAFF.

The chain employs TRBV11-3 and TRBJ2-2, with a possible D match to TRBD1 (6 bases). This CDR3 has 15 residues. The V end lost 4 bases, the J end lost 1 base, and 10 bases lay between the germline ends. The germline CDR1 and CDR2 sequences are SGHNT and YENEEA. The CDR3, as DNA: TGTGCCAGCAGCTCACCACAGGGGAACACCGGGGAGCTGTTTTTT. Its protein is CASSSPQGNTGELFF.

This chain links TRBV5-6 with TRBJ2-7; D unresolved. V was cut by 2 bases and J by 2 bases, with 11 bases left in between. Germline V gives CDR1 SGHDT, CDR2 YYEEEE. This CDR3 comprises 14 residues. The CDR3 DNA is TGTGCCAGCAGCTTCGGGCGGCCGGCCTACGAGCAGTACTTC. Protein sequence: CASSFGRPAYEQYF.

V usage is TRBV12-3 or TRBV12-4 and J usage is TRBJ1-1, with TRBD1 as a possible D gene (6 bases). This CDR3 has 18 amino acids. Trimming took off 2 bases at V and 3 bases at J, with 22 bases between the two ends. CDR3 amino acids: CASSLPRMGAITDTEAFF. DNA of the CDR3: TGTGCCAGCAGTTTACCCCGGATGGGGGCAATTACGGACACTGAAGCTTTCTTT.

The chain has TRBV12-3 or TRBV12-4 and TRBJ2-5, with D perhaps matching TRBD1 (6 bases). The CDR3 is 15 residues long. V lost 2 bases and J lost 4, with 14 bases in between. The CDR3 DNA sequence: TGTGCCAGCAGTTTATCAGGACAGCCAGGAGAGACCCAGTACTTC. This translates into CASSLSGQPGETQYF.

The V call is TRBV5-1, the J call TRBJ2-1; TRBD1 matches at 7 bases. Germline CDR1 and CDR2: SGHRS and YFSETQ. With V trimmed by 4 bases and J by 4 bases, 5 bases remained unmatched. This CDR3 has 14 residues. The chain's CDR3 is CASSRDSQYNEQFF. CDR3 bases: TGCGCCAGCAGCCGGGACAGCCAGTACAATGAGCAGTTCTTC.

A few counts support this clonotype. V is TRBV6-2 or TRBV6-3 and J is TRBJ2-1; tentative D call: TRBD2 (5 bases). Germline loops: CDR1 MNHEY, CDR2 SVGEGT. V gave up 4 bases and J gave up 1 base, with 8 bases separating them. This CDR3 region has 14 residues. The CDR3 region is CASSLDFSYNEQFF. As DNA, the CDR3 is TGTGCCAGCAGTTTGGACTTTTCCTACAATGAGCAGTTCTTC.

This chain connects TRBV6-1 to TRBJ1-1; no clear D gene. Trimming pared 6 bases from V and 1 base from J, leaving 15 bases between. The CDR3 has 15 residues. The germline V gene encodes CDR1 MNHNS and CDR2 SASEGT. The CDR3 sequence is CASSLSTVENTEAFF. CDR3 nucleotides: TGTGCCAGCAGCTTGTCGACGGTCGAGAACACTGAAGCTTTCTTT.

There are a few counts of this clonotype. This chain joins TRBV12-3 or TRBV12-4 and TRBJ2-7; D is unclear. Trimming took off 5 bases at V and 6 bases at J, with 11 bases between the two ends. CDR3 size: 12 residues. This CDR3 reads CASSLLGIEQYF. CDR3 nucleotides: TGTGCCAGCAGTCTACTGGGGATCGAGCAGTACTTC.

This clonotype has more than one count but fewer than ten. The chain joins TRBV9 to TRBJ2-1; 7 bases line up with TRBD2. The CDR3 extends over 16 amino acids. From germline, CDR1 is SGDLS and CDR2 YYNGEE. V trimming: 2 bases; J trimming: 5 bases; junction bases outside the gene matches: 10. CDR3 bases: TGTGCCAGCAGCGTCCTTGGAACGGGAGGAGACAATGAGCAGTTCTTC. It translates to CASSVLGTGGDNEQFF.

The table lists this clonotype with a few counts. This rearrangement joins TRBV6-6 to TRBJ1-5; D is ambiguous. Germline V gene data show CDR1 as MNHNY and CDR2 as SVGAGI (reference sequence). The length of the CDR3 is 13 residues. Trimming stripped 6 bases from V and 1 base from J, with 7 bases between. The CDR3 reads CASRHDSNQPQHF. The CDR3 coding sequence is TGTGCCAGCAGACATGACAGCAATCAGCCCCAGCATTTT.

The chain recombines TRBV4-1 with TRBJ2-3, with 10 bases that match TRBD2. The germline V gene encodes CDR1 MGHRA and CDR2 YSYEKL. The CDR3 has 19 amino acids. V lost 0 bases, J lost 2 bases, and 11 bases stayed unmatched. The CDR3 loop reads CASSQDPSGGSPNTDTQYF. The CDR3 DNA reads TGCGCCAGCAGCCAAGACCCTAGCGGGGGCTCGCCTAACACAGATACGCAGTATTTT.

This rearrangement joins TRBV6-5 to TRBJ2-3; no clear D. Germline CDR1 and CDR2: MNHEY and SVGAGI. The CDR3 is made up of 12 amino acids. Between the trimmed V and J ends, which lost 8 bases and 4 bases, there was a span of 10 bases. CDR3 region: CASGYGSDTQYF. As DNA, the CDR3 is TGTGCCAGCGGCTATGGGTCAGATACGCAGTATTTT.

This clonotype has a handful of counts. J is TRBJ2-7 and V is TRBV6-5; D is perhaps TRBD2 (5 bases). The CDR3 has 12 amino acids. Trimming removed 8 bases from V and 0 bases from J, with 8 bases in between. CDR1 is MNHEY, CDR2 SVGAGI, per germline. CDR3 DNA sequence: TGTGCCAGCGAGGGCTCCTCCTACGAGCAGTACTTC. It translates to CASEGSSYEQYF.

V usage is TRBV9 and J usage is TRBJ1-1; TRBD1 might be the D (6 bases). Per germline, CDR1 SGDLS and CDR2 YYNGEE. The CDR3 covers 16 residues. V lost 0 bases and J 6 bases, leaving 18 bases between the germline ends. CDR3 sequence: CASSVVTGLAGAEAFF. The CDR3 DNA follows: TGTGCCAGCAGCGTAGTCACAGGGTTGGCGGGGGCTGAAGCTTTCTTT.